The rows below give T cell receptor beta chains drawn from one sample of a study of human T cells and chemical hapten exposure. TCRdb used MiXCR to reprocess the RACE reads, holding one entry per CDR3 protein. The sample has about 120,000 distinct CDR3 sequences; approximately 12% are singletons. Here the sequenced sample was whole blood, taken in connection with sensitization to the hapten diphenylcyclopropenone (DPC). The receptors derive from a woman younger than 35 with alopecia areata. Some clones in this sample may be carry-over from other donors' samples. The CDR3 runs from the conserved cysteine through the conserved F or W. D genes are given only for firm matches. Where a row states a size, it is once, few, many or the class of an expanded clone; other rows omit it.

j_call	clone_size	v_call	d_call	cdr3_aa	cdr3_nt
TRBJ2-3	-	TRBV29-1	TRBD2	CSVVGPREAGGLDTQYF	TGCAGCGTAGTTGGCCCCAGGGAAGCGGGGGGACTGGATACGCAGTATTTT
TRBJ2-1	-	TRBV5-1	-	CASSPGEYEQFF	TGCGCCAGCAGCCCAGGGGAATATGAGCAGTTCTTC
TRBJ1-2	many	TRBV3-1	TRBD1	CASSPGQGGGYTF	TGTGCCAGCAGCCCGGGACAGGGTGGAGGCTACACCTTC
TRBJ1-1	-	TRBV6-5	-	CASSYSIWGTARTGTEAFF	TGTGCCAGCAGTTACTCGATTTGGGGGACGGCCAGGACGGGCACTGAAGCTTTCTTT
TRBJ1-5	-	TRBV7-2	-	CASSPYNFEPQHF	TGTGCCAGCAGCCCGTACAACTTTGAGCCCCAGCATTTT
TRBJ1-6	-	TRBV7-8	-	CASSLGEQGTNNSPLHF	TGTGCCAGCAGCTTAGGGGAACAGGGAACAAATAATTCACCCCTCCACTTT
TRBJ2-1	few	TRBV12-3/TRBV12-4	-	CASNNLDSRNEQFF	TGTGCCAGCAACAACCTCGACTCTAGGAATGAGCAGTTCTTC
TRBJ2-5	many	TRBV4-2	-	CASSQTTVSMETQYF	TGTGCCAGCAGCCAAACGACAGTGTCGATGGAGACCCAGTACTTC
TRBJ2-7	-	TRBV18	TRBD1	CASSRASGGSSYEQYF	TGTGCCAGCTCCCGAGCCTCAGGGGGCAGCTCCTACGAGCAGTACTTC
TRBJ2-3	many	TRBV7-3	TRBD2	CASSLNQRGATDTQYF	TGTGCCAGCAGCTTAAACCAGCGGGGGGCCACAGATACGCAGTATTTT
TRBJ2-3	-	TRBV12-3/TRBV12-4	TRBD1	CASRYPGQGVTDTQYF	TGTGCCAGCAGATATCCGGGACAGGGTGTAACAGATACGCAGTATTTT
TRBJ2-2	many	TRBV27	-	CASSPTGSGANTGELFF	TGTGCCAGCAGTCCAACAGGGAGCGGAGCTAACACCGGGGAGCTGTTTTTT
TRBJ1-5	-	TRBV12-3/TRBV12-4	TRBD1	CASSFYGTGGSNQPQHF	TGTGCCAGCAGTTTTTATGGGACAGGGGGTAGCAATCAGCCCCAGCATTTT
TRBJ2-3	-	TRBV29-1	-	CSVKGRITDTQYF	TGCAGCGTTAAGGGACGGATCACAGATACGCAGTATTTT
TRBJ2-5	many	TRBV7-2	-	CASSSLAGGQETQYF	TGTGCCAGCAGCTCCCTTGCCGGGGGCCAAGAGACCCAGTACTTC
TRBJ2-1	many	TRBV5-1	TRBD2	CASSLEGLGYNEQFF	TGCGCCAGCAGCTTGGAGGGACTAGGGTACAATGAGCAGTTCTTC
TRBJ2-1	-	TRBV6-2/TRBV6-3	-	CASSQVSANEQFF	TGTGCCAGCAGTCAGGTCTCTGCCAATGAGCAGTTCTTC
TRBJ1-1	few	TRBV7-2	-	CSPGEGKGTEAFF	TGTTCCCCAGGGGAAGGGAAGGGCACTGAAGCTTTCTTT
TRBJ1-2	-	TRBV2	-	CASSDAGHYGYTF	TGTGCCAGCAGTGATGCAGGGCACTATGGCTACACCTTC
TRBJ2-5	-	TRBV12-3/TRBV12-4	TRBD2	CASTLTSGGARETQYF	TGTGCCAGCACTCTGACTAGCGGGGGGGCCAGAGAGACCCAGTACTTC
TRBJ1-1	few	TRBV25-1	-	CASIAPGGTEAFF	TGTGCCAGCATAGCCCCGGGGGGCACTGAAGCTTTCTTT
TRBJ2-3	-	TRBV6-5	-	CASSRTFRTDTQYF	TGTGCCAGCAGTCGGACATTCCGCACAGATACGCAGTATTTT
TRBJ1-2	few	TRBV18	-	CASSTSGASGYTF	TGTGCCAGCTCAACCTCAGGCGCGAGTGGCTACACCTTC
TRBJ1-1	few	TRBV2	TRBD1	CASSVEGQGEAFF	TGTGCCAGCAGTGTAGAAGGACAGGGTGAAGCTTTCTTT
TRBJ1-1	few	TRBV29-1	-	CSAPVGRTANTEAFF	TGCAGCGCCCCAGTAGGCCGGACGGCGAACACTGAAGCTTTCTTT
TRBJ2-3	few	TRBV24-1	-	CATSDPDRQSSDTQYF	TGTGCCACCAGTGATCCGGACCGCCAATCGTCGGATACGCAGTATTTT
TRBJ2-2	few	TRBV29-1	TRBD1	CSVAGQGTGELFF	TGCAGCGTTGCGGGACAGGGGACCGGGGAGCTGTTTTTT
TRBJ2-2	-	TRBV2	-	CASSVTGLNTGELFF	TGTGCCAGCAGTGTAACAGGTTTGAACACCGGGGAGCTGTTTTTT
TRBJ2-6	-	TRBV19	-	CASSNSGANVLTF	TGTGCCAGTAGCAACTCTGGGGCCAACGTCCTGACTTTC
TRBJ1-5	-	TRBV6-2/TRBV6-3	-	CASSYSGTYGNQPQHF	TGTGCCAGCAGTTACTCCGGGACTTACGGCAATCAGCCCCAGCATTTT
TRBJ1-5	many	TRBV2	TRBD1	CASRAGTGRNQPQHF	TGTGCCAGCAGGGCCGGGACAGGGAGGAATCAGCCCCAGCATTTT
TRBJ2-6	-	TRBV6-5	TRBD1	CASSHRGPGANVLTF	TGTGCCAGCAGTCACAGGGGGCCTGGGGCCAACGTCCTGACTTTC
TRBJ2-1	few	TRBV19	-	CASSANNRQGSYNEQFF	TGTGCCAGTAGTGCTAATAACAGGCAGGGCTCCTACAATGAGCAGTTCTTC
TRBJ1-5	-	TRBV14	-	CASSQLQGQPQHF	TGTGCCAGCAGCCAACTCCAGGGGCAGCCCCAGCATTTT
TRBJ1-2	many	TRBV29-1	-	CSVEEPYAF	TGCAGCGTTGAAGAGCCCTATGCCTTC